In its sample, the clone carrying this TCR beta chain was seen many times. This specimen comes from a study of shared clonotypes between healthy human individuals. Study summary: CD4 naive and memory got three plates each, CD8 naive two, CD8 memory one.

This table comes from immunoSEQ multiplex PCR, and its TCRdb copy is limited to in-frame clones, with some not included. The sample comprises around 2,000,000 clones, 95% of which are singletons, and 0.13% rests with the top ten. CDR3 length: 13 amino acids. Germline CDR1 and CDR2: MNHEY and SMNVEV (reference sequence). The V and J ends lost 2 bases and 4 bases respectively, with 8 bases between them. The sequenced sample was naive CD4+ T cells sorted from blood. Subset reported: CD45RA+ positively selected. V and J are TRBV27 and TRBJ1-2, with D possibly matching TRBD1 (5 bases). This clonotype originated in a man between 18 and 29 years old in good health. Written as DNA, the CDR3 is TGTGCCAGCAGTTTACAGGGAACCTATGGCTACACCTTC. This encodes CASSLQGTYGYTF.